This T cell receptor beta chain was captured by sequencing in a study of shared clonotypes between healthy human individuals. Overall study: The study used three CD4 naive, three CD4 memory, two CD8 naive and one CD8 memory plate per donor.

The repertoire was sequenced with immunoSEQ multiplex PCR; TCRdb's copy has only in-frame clones and lacks some. The sample yields roughly 1 million clones, 75% to 85% seen once. Researchers partitioned CD4+ cells into CD45RA+ naive and CD45RA-negative memory subsets. The sample consisted of memory CD4+ T cells from PBMCs. This sample's subset: CD45RA-negative fraction. The sequence derives from a man younger than 35 in good health. Some clones in this sample may be carry-over from other donors' samples.

CDR3 coding DNA: TGTGCCAGCAGCCAGGAGGGGGCTAGTGGTCAGCCCCAGCATTTT. It specifies CASSQEGASGQPQHF. The chain combines TRBV4-2 with TRBJ1-5; TRBD1 agrees at 7 bases. Germline V gene data show CDR1 as LGHNA and CDR2 as YNFKEQ. V gave up 3 bases and J gave up 6 bases; unmatched junction bases: 8. The CDR3 contains 15 residues.